Each of the 20 T cell receptor beta chains below was sequenced from the same sample in a study of shared T cell receptors in the human thymus. The method was immunoSEQ multiplex PCR; TCRdb's version includes in-frame clones alone and lacks a portion of them. The table lists 500,000 to 750,000 clones, roughly 88% of them singletons. The same data also went into a second study, on human thymus T cells.

Material: thymocytes. Source of these receptors: a boy younger than two with a congenital heart defect.

The V call is TRBV10-3, the J call TRBJ2-1; D may be TRBD1 (5 bases). V lost 6 bases and J lost 2, with 14 bases in between. The CDR3 runs 15 residues. Germline lookup yields CDR1 ENHRY and CDR2 SYGVKD. CDR3 region: CAIREDTPTYNEQFF. The CDR3 region has the DNA TGTGCCATCAGAGAGGACACTCCGACCTACAATGAGCAGTTCTTC.

The rearrangement joins TRBV7-9 to TRBJ2-5, with TRBD2 identical over 8 bases. CDR1 is SEHNR, CDR2 FQNEAQ, per germline (reference sequence). V lost 1 base and J lost 8; bases outside the gene matches: 6. The CDR3 contains 14 residues. The chain's CDR3 is CASSLVSSGRTQYF. The CDR3 DNA reads as TGTGCCAGCAGCTTAGTTTCCAGCGGGAGAACCCAGTACTTC.

The V gene is TRBV12-5, the J gene TRBJ2-3; a weak D match, TRBD1 (6 bases). The CDR3 is 16 amino acids. Germline values: CDR1 LGHNT, CDR2 FRNRAP. Trimming took 1 base from V and 4 from J, leaving 15 bases between them. CDR3 nucleotides: TGTGCTAGTGGTTTGGGGGGACCCCAGGGGTCAGATACGCAGTATTTT. Residues: CASGLGGPQGSDTQYF.

The CDR3 nucleotides read TGTGCCAGCAGCCTTAGCGGGAGACCCTACAATGAGCAGTTCTTC. Its protein is CASSLSGRPYNEQFF. The chain employs TRBV7-9 and TRBJ2-1; 9 bases are a match to TRBD2. The CDR3 extends over 15 amino acids. The germline V gene encodes CDR1 SEHNR and CDR2 FQNEAQ (reference sequence). Germline trimming cut 5 bases from V and 2 bases from J; bases unmatched to any gene: 4.

The chain carries TRBV7-9 and TRBJ2-7; D is uncertain. V was trimmed by 3 bases and J by 3 bases, leaving 9 bases between them. The CDR3 loop spans 13 amino acids. The germline gives CDR1 SEHNR, CDR2 FQNEAQ (reference sequence). CDR3 coding DNA: TGTGCCAGCAGCTTCGGTCTAGTCTACGAGCAGTACTTC. Its translation: CASSFGLVYEQYF.

The chain uses TRBV7-2 and TRBJ2-6; D remains unclear. Germline CDR1 and CDR2: SGHTA and FQGNSA. V lost 1 base and J 0 bases, leaving 7 bases between the germline ends. The CDR3 is 16 amino acids. The CDR3 loop reads CASSLGQASGANVLTF. Written as DNA, the CDR3 is TGTGCCAGCAGCTTAGGGCAGGCCTCTGGGGCCAACGTCCTGACTTTC. Full variable domain (remainder filled in from reference TRBV7-2 and TRBJ2-6): GAGVSQSPSNKVTEKGKDVELRCDPISGHTALYWYRQSLGQGLEFLIYFQGNSAPDKSGLPSDRFSAERTGGSVSTLTIQRTQQEDSAVYLCASSLGQASGANVLTFGAGSRLTVL.

The genes are TRBV5-4 and TRBJ1-1; TRBD1 matches at 8 bases. This CDR3 is 16 amino acids long. Germline V gene data show CDR1 as SGHNT and CDR2 as YYREEE (reference sequence). V was pared by 1 base and J by 5 bases, with 10 bases of the junction left unmatched. CDR3 in amino acids: CASSLNDRGVRTEAFF. The CDR3 nucleotides are TGTGCCAGCAGCTTGAATGACAGGGGTGTGAGGACTGAAGCTTTCTTT.

The chain carries TRBV2 and TRBJ2-5; D is possibly TRBD1 (6 bases). This CDR3 has 14 residues. V lost 7 bases, J lost 7 bases, and 19 bases lay in between. The germline V gene encodes CDR1 SNHLY and CDR2 FYNNEI. CDR3 nucleotides: TGTGCCAGCAACCCGAAAGACAGGTTTGGGACCCAGTACTTC. This translates into CASNPKDRFGTQYF.

J is TRBJ2-3 and V is TRBV4-3; 8 bases align to TRBD2. V trimming: 0 bases; J trimming: 1 base; junction bases outside the gene matches: 9. CDR3 length equals 18 residues. CDR1 and CDR2 from the germline V gene are LGHNA and YSLEER. The DNA of the CDR3 is TGCGCCAGCAGCCAAGATTCGGAGCGGGAGAGCTGCACAGATACGCAGTATTTT. It codes for CASSQDSERESCTDTQYF.

The chain recombines TRBV5-1 with TRBJ1-1, with TRBD1 identical over 7 bases. The CDR3 contains 13 residues. The germline CDR1 and CDR2 sequences are SGHRS and YFSETQ. With V trimmed by 7 bases and J by 3 bases, 6 bases remained unmatched. CDR3 sequence (DNA): TGCGCCAGCCGTGGACAGGTCTACACTGAAGCTTTCTTT. Amino acids: CASRGQVYTEAFF.

The chain employs TRBV7-2 and TRBJ2-3, with D possibly matching TRBD2 (6 bases). Germline V gives CDR1 SGHTA, CDR2 FQGNSA. The V and J ends lost 5 bases and 7 bases respectively, with 19 bases between them. The CDR3 contains 15 residues. The CDR3 reads CASSPKGSGPHTQYF. For the CDR3, the DNA is TGTGCCAGCAGCCCGAAGGGCAGCGGGCCTCATACGCAGTATTTT.

The chain employs TRBV29-1 and TRBJ2-2, with D perhaps matching TRBD2 (6 bases). The CDR3 runs to 14 residues. Trimming took off 1 base at V and 5 bases at J, with 11 bases between the two ends. The germline V gene has CDR1 SQVTM and CDR2 ANQGSEA. For the CDR3, the DNA is TGCAGCGTTGAAGGGACTATCGAGACCGGGGAGCTGTTTTTT. This translates into CSVEGTIETGELFF.

This clone was detected once. This rearrangement joins TRBV5-4 to TRBJ1-2, with D maybe TRBD1 (5 bases). V lost 5 bases to trimming and J lost 4 bases, with 18 bases between them. Germline V CDR1 and CDR2: SGHNT, YYREEE (reference sequence). The CDR3 covers 15 residues. DNA for the CDR3: TGTGCCAGCAGTTATCAAATGACAGATTCCTATGGCTACACCTTC. Translated, it gives CASSYQMTDSYGYTF.

The gene calls are TRBV27 and TRBJ2-7; no clear D. The CDR3 length is 14 residues. Germline lookup yields CDR1 MNHEY and CDR2 SMNVEV (reference sequence). V was clipped by 8 bases and J by 7 bases, with 21 bases between them. The chain's CDR3 is CASGFSLLFREQYF. For the CDR3, the DNA is TGTGCCAGCGGCTTCTCCCTACTATTTCGGGAGCAGTACTTC.

V usage is TRBV7-2 and J usage is TRBJ2-3; 9 bases are shared with TRBD2. The CDR3 spans 16 residues. Unmatched junction bases numbered 11, after V lost 6 bases and J lost 4 bases. Germline V CDR1 and CDR2: SGHTA, FQGNSA. The CDR3 DNA reads TGTGCCAGCAGGATAATAGCGGGAGAGTGGGCAGATACGCAGTATTTT. It translates to CASRIIAGEWADTQYF.

V usage is TRBV29-1 and J usage is TRBJ1-2; D possibly corresponds to TRBD1 (5 bases). This CDR3 comprises 14 residues. V was trimmed by 5 bases and J by 0 bases, leaving 13 bases between them. Germline lookup yields CDR1 SQVTM and CDR2 ANQGSEA. The CDR3 DNA follows: TGCAGCGTTCTCAGGGTATTGACTAACTATGGCTACACCTTC. Its protein product is CSVLRVLTNYGYTF.

This sequence joins TRBV28 and TRBJ1-1; D perhaps matches TRBD1 (6 bases). V was trimmed by 8 bases and J by 1 base, leaving 11 bases between them. This CDR3 is built from 13 residues. Germline V gives CDR1 MDHEN, CDR2 SYDVKM. CDR3 bases: TGTGCCAGCCTCCGGACAGCGAACACTGAAGCTTTCTTT. It encodes CASLRTANTEAFF.

Here the CDR3 reads CASSYSGTSGTYEQYF. The CDR3 bases are TGTGCCAGCAGTTACTCCGGGACTAGCGGTACCTACGAGCAGTACTTC. J is TRBJ2-7 and V is TRBV6-5; TRBD2 matches 11 bases. The CDR3 runs 16 residues. Germline assignment: CDR1 MNHEY and CDR2 SVGAGI. The V gene end was trimmed by 0 bases and the J gene end by 2 bases; junction bases not matched to a gene: 3.

In DNA, the CDR3 is TGTGCCAGCAGCAGGGGGGGAGCGGGAGGGCCTCGGACCGGGGAGCTGTTTTTT. This translates into CASSRGGAGGPRTGELFF. The rearrangement uses TRBV25-1 and TRBJ2-2; 10 bases align to TRBD2. J gave up 5 bases and V 6 bases, and 15 bases lay outside the gene matches. Germline loops: CDR1 MGHDK, CDR2 SYGVNS. The CDR3 consists of 18 residues.

The gene calls are TRBV19 and TRBJ1-5; D remains unclear. Germline values: CDR1 LNHDA, CDR2 SQIVND (reference sequence). The CDR3 totals 15 residues. Trimming shortened V by 3 bases and J by 5 bases, and 14 bases separated the two germline ends. In nucleotides, the CDR3 is TGTGCCAGTAGTATGGAGGCTGGAGTCGATCAGCCCCAGCATTTT. It is translated as CASSMEAGVDQPQHF.